The rows below give T cell receptor beta chains drawn from one sample of a study of PD-1 blockade in classical Hodgkin lymphoma. Sequencing used immunoSEQ multiplex PCR; TCRdb keeps in-frame clones, though not all of them. The table shows about 41,000 clones, with about 70% occurring only once. The starting material was peripheral blood mononuclear cells (PBMCs), obtained at baseline. These receptors were collected from a human donor with classical Hodgkin lymphoma. CDR3s include the opening cysteine and the closing phenylalanine or tryptophan. The D gene is left open where the match is weak. Expanded clones get a size class; other rows say once, few or many, or leave the size out.

TRBV29-1,NA,TRBD2,TRBJ2-7,CSVAGLAASYEQYF,TGCAGCGTGGCCGGACTAGCGGCCTCCTACGAGCAGTACTTC
TRBV6-6,NA,TRBD2,TRBJ2-7,CASSAGTSGYEQYF,TGTGCCAGCAGTGCAGGGACTAGCGGCTACGAGCAGTACTTC
TRBV19,NA,NA,TRBJ1-1,CASSMGSGWSTEAFF,TGTGCCAGTAGTATGGGTTCAGGTTGGAGCACTGAAGCTTTCTTT
TRBV6-5,once,TRBD2,TRBJ2-2,CASSPLAGGGGELFF,TGTGCCAGCAGTCCACTAGCGGGAGGAGGCGGGGAGCTGTTTTTT
TRBV30,NA,NA,TRBJ1-5,CAWSVAAGYQPQHF,TGTGCCTGGAGTGTGGCGGCAGGTTATCAGCCCCAGCATTTT
TRBV7-3,NA,TRBD1,TRBJ1-2,CASSIQGNLGYTF,TGTGCCAGCAGCATACAGGGGAACCTTGGCTACACCTTC
TRBV19,NA,NA,TRBJ2-7,CASSIGQGVYEQYF,TGTGCCAGTAGTATAGGGCAGGGCGTCTACGAGCAGTACTTC
TRBV29-1,NA,NA,TRBJ2-7,CSVEDPGKTYEQYF,TGCAGCGTTGAAGATCCCGGGAAAACCTACGAGCAGTACTTC
TRBV2,medium-sized,NA,TRBJ2-2,CASSAGTVTGELFF,TGTGCCAGCAGCGCCGGGACGGTCACCGGGGAGCTGTTTTTT
TRBV6-5,NA,NA,TRBJ1-6,CASSLSGYPPLHF,TGTGCCAGCAGTTTGTCAGGGTACCCACCCCTCCACTTT
TRBV7-9,NA,NA,TRBJ1-1,CASSSGHEAFF,TGTGCCAGCAGTTCAGGCCATGAAGCTTTCTTT
TRBV14,NA,NA,TRBJ2-7,CASSQARGGILYEQYF,TGTGCCAGCAGCCAGGCGCGGGGCGGGATACTTTACGAGCAGTACTTC
TRBV6-5,NA,NA,TRBJ1-5,CASSYTSHSNQPQHF,TGTGCCAGCAGTTACACCAGTCATAGCAATCAGCCCCAGCATTTT
TRBV11-2,NA,TRBD1,TRBJ2-7,CASSDGQETAYEQYF,TGTGCCAGCAGCGATGGACAGGAGACCGCCTACGAGCAGTACTTC
TRBV7-2,NA,TRBD1,TRBJ2-4,CASSSRGQGNIQYF,TGTGCCAGCAGCTCCCGGGGACAGGGAAACATTCAGTACTTC
TRBV10-1,NA,TRBD1,TRBJ2-7,CASSGGTGSYEQYF,TGCGCCAGCTCTGGGGGGACAGGGTCCTACGAGCAGTACTTC
TRBV29-1,NA,TRBD1,TRBJ2-7,CSVGGDRGSPYEQYF,TGCAGCGTTGGGGGAGACAGGGGATCCCCCTACGAGCAGTACTTC
TRBV7-9,NA,NA,TRBJ2-7,CASSRIPGSWQYF,TGTGCCAGCAGCCGGATCCCTGGATCGTGGCAGTACTTC
TRBV4-2,few,NA,TRBJ1-1,CASSQEREPFSEAFF,TGTGCCAGCAGCCAAGAAAGGGAGCCCTTTTCTGAAGCTTTCTTT
TRBV6-5,NA,TRBD1,TRBJ2-7,CASSPTGGSYEQYF,TGTGCCAGCAGCCCGACAGGGGGATCTTACGAGCAGTACTTC
TRBV6-6,NA,NA,TRBJ2-7,CAAGTRAYEQYF,TGTGCCGCCGGGACACGGGCCTACGAGCAGTACTTC
TRBV13,NA,TRBD2,TRBJ2-3,CASSLEAGGTDTQYF,TGTGCCAGCAGCTTAGAAGCGGGAGGGACAGATACGCAGTATTTT
TRBV9,medium-sized,NA,TRBJ1-5,CASSVEDGENQPQHF,TGTGCCAGCAGCGTAGAAGACGGAGAGAATCAGCCCCAGCATTTT
TRBV14,once,TRBD1,TRBJ1-5,CASSQITGDSNQPQHF,TGTGCCAGCAGCCAAATAACAGGGGATAGCAATCAGCCCCAGCATTTT
TRBV25-1,NA,TRBD1,TRBJ1-2,CASSSDRELYGYTF,TGTGCCAGCAGTTCGGACAGGGAGTTGTATGGCTACACCTTC
TRBV7-2,NA,NA,TRBJ2-5,CASSLTLSGPQETQYF,TGTGCCAGCAGCTTGACGCTCAGCGGACCCCAAGAGACCCAGTACTTC
TRBV7-3,NA,NA,TRBJ1-2,CASSLRGDGYTF,TGTGCCAGCAGCTTAAGAGGAGATGGCTACACCTTC
TRBV7-6,NA,NA,TRBJ1-6,CASSTAGSFNSPLHF,TGTGCCAGCAGCACGGCGGGCAGTTTCAATTCACCCCTCCACTTT
TRBV28,once,NA,TRBJ1-6,CASSFGQFNSPLHF,TGTGCCAGCAGTTTTGGTCAGTTTAATTCACCCCTCCACTTT
TRBV5-4,NA,NA,TRBJ1-1,CASSFGKEGTEAFF,TGTGCCAGCAGCTTCGGCAAGGAGGGCACTGAAGCTTTCTTT
TRBV6-4,few,TRBD2,TRBJ2-2,CASSIAGATGELFF,TGTGCCAGCAGTATAGCGGGAGCCACCGGGGAGCTGTTTTTT
TRBV10-1,few,NA,TRBJ2-5,CASSLDSSTAETQYF,TGCGCCAGCAGTTTGGACAGCTCGACGGCCGAGACCCAGTACTTC
TRBV7-9,NA,NA,TRBJ2-3,CASSRSGGTDTQYF,TGTGCCAGCAGCCGCTCGGGGGGCACAGATACGCAGTATTTT
TRBV30,NA,TRBD2,TRBJ2-7,CAWETISGAGEQYF,TGTGCCTGGGAAACTATCAGCGGGGCCGGCGAGCAGTACTTC
TRBV30,NA,NA,TRBJ1-2,CAWSVIRGRVYGYTF,TGTGCCTGGAGTGTAATCAGGGGCAGGGTCTATGGCTACACCTTC
TRBV9,few,NA,TRBJ2-1,CASSVAGLEPYNEQFF,TGTGCCAGCAGCGTAGCTGGCCTAGAGCCCTACAATGAGCAGTTCTTC
TRBV18,NA,NA,TRBJ1-5,CASSPLPGISNQPQHF,TGTGCCAGCTCACCATTACCAGGAATTAGCAATCAGCCCCAGCATTTT
TRBV9,NA,NA,TRBJ2-3,CASSSRPVGTDTQYF,TGTGCCAGCAGCTCTCGACCTGTGGGCACAGATACGCAGTATTTT
TRBV7-2,NA,NA,TRBJ2-1,CASSLEVVGAFNEQFF,TGTGCCAGCAGCTTAGAGGTCGTGGGGGCTTTTAATGAGCAGTTCTTC
TRBV11-2,NA,NA,TRBJ1-1,CASSSEIRPAWGEAFF,TGTGCCAGCAGCTCGGAGATAAGGCCCGCTTGGGGTGAAGCTTTCTTT
TRBV28,NA,TRBD2,TRBJ2-1,CATGRTGGGFSNEQFF,TGTGCCACCGGACGGACCGGGGGGGGGTTTTCCAATGAGCAGTTCTTC
TRBV27,NA,NA,TRBJ2-1,CASSIRAIYNEQFF,TGTGCCAGCAGTATAAGAGCGATCTACAATGAGCAGTTCTTC
TRBV5-6,NA,NA,TRBJ2-3,CASSPWGDRTTDTQYF,TGTGCCAGCAGCCCCTGGGGTGACAGGACCACAGATACGCAGTATTTT
TRBV7-3,once,NA,TRBJ2-1,CASSVKGGNEQFF,TGTGCCAGCAGCGTGAAAGGGGGGAATGAGCAGTTCTTC
TRBV9,NA,TRBD1,TRBJ2-7,CASSVAGQGAPYEQYF,TGTGCCAGCAGCGTAGCGGGACAGGGGGCACCCTACGAGCAGTACTTC
TRBV6-1,NA,TRBD1,TRBJ1-4,CASTTGDANEKLFF,TGTGCCAGCACGACAGGGGATGCTAATGAAAAACTGTTTTTT
TRBV28,NA,NA,TRBJ2-7,CASSPPGSSYEQYF,TGTGCCAGCAGTCCCCCGGGGAGCTCCTACGAGCAGTACTTC
TRBV29-1,NA,NA,TRBJ2-7,CSVEDQGRETYEQYF,TGCAGCGTTGAAGATCAGGGGCGGGAAACCTACGAGCAGTACTTC
TRBV19,NA,TRBD2,TRBJ2-7,CASSIGTSGRAGYEQYF,TGTGCCAGTAGTATCGGGACTAGCGGGAGGGCCGGTTACGAGCAGTACTTC
TRBV5-1,NA,NA,TRBJ1-1,CASSLVQDTEAFF,TGCGCCAGCAGCTTGGTACAGGACACTGAAGCTTTCTTT
TRBV11-2,NA,NA,TRBJ1-2,CASSPRDGVRDGYTF,TGTGCCAGCAGCCCAAGGGACGGAGTCCGGGATGGCTACACCTTC
TRBV28,NA,NA,TRBJ2-7,CASSLSPSTGSYEQYF,TGTGCCAGCAGTTTATCCCCCTCGACAGGCTCCTACGAGCAGTACTTC
TRBV18,few,NA,TRBJ2-7,CASSPLGVSYEQYF,TGTGCCAGCTCACCACTGGGCGTATCCTACGAGCAGTACTTC
TRBV30,NA,NA,TRBJ1-3,CAWSRDSGSGNTIYF,TGTGCCTGGAGCCGGGACTCCGGCTCTGGAAACACCATATATTTT
TRBV28,NA,TRBD2,TRBJ2-2,CASSSGWRLAGTGELFF,TGTGCCAGCAGTTCAGGGTGGAGGCTAGCGGGCACCGGGGAGCTGTTTTTT